The rows below give T cell receptor beta chains drawn from one sample of a study of shared clonotypes between healthy human individuals. Measured with immunoSEQ multiplex PCR; TCRdb has only the in-frame clones, and not every one. This table has roughly 1,800,000 clones, less than 95% appearing once. The sequenced material came from naive CD8+ T cells sorted from blood. The receptor source for this set is a man aged 18 to 30 in good health. The CDR3 runs from the conserved cysteine through the conserved F or W. A D gene is named only where the DNA matches it firmly. Expanded clones are given a class, and other clones once, few, many or no size at all.

d_gene,v_gene,abundance,j_gene,CDR3aa,CDR3nt
-,TRBV19,-,TRBJ1-1,CASSISETNTEAFF,TGTGCCAGTAGTATATCTGAGACGAACACTGAAGCTTTCTTT
-,TRBV15,-,TRBJ2-7,CATSRDPGSTSDEQYF,TGTGCCACCAGCAGAGATCCCGGGTCGACATCGGACGAGCAGTACTTC
-,TRBV13,-,TRBJ1-1,CASSLGYSGFEAFF,TGTGCCAGCAGCTTAGGATATTCGGGGTTTGAAGCTTTCTTT
-,TRBV2,-,TRBJ2-1,CASSEGGSSYNEQFF,TGTGCCAGCAGTGAAGGGGGTAGCTCCTACAATGAGCAGTTCTTC
-,TRBV27,-,TRBJ1-2,CASSLMLQPGLYGYTF,TGTGCCAGCAGTTTAATGCTACAGCCGGGACTCTATGGCTACACCTTC
-,TRBV7-9,-,TRBJ1-3,CASSLIGGSGTEVPIYF,TGTGCCAGCAGCTTAATCGGGGGAAGCGGAACCGAGGTGCCCATATATTTT
TRBD2,TRBV2,-,TRBJ2-7,CASSELREGGYEQYF,TGTGCCAGCAGTGAACTCCGGGAGGGCGGTTACGAGCAGTACTTC
-,TRBV29-1,-,TRBJ2-7,CSVVFSGGYEQYF,TGCAGCGTTGTCTTTAGCGGAGGGTACGAGCAGTACTTC
-,TRBV27,-,TRBJ2-7,CASSFRQSSYEQYF,TGTGCCAGCAGTTTTCGACAGAGCTCCTACGAGCAGTACTTC
-,TRBV28,-,TRBJ2-2,CASSPWEGAPAGELFF,TGTGCCAGCAGTCCGTGGGAGGGGGCGCCAGCCGGGGAGCTGTTTTTT
-,TRBV9,-,TRBJ2-2,CASSSITGELFF,TGTGCCAGCAGTTCAATCACCGGGGAGCTGTTTTTT
-,TRBV7-8,-,TRBJ2-2,CASSVGGNTGELFF,TGTGCCAGCAGTGTAGGTGGAAACACCGGGGAGCTGTTTTTT
TRBD2,TRBV7-6,-,TRBJ2-2,CASSLVVAGRNTGELFF,TGTGCCAGCAGCTTAGTGGTAGCGGGACGGAACACCGGGGAGCTGTTTTTT
-,TRBV4-1,once,TRBJ2-2,CASSHRVKGRTGELFF,TGCGCCAGCAGCCATAGGGTGAAGGGGCGAACCGGGGAGCTGTTTTTT
-,TRBV5-8,-,TRBJ2-2,CASGTGSTGELFF,TGTGCCAGCGGCACGGGTAGCACCGGGGAGCTGTTTTTT
TRBD2,TRBV27,-,TRBJ2-7,CASSFSLAGGFSYEQYF,TGTGCCAGCAGTTTTTCTCTAGCGGGAGGATTCTCCTACGAGCAGTACTTC
TRBD2,TRBV4-1,-,TRBJ2-5,CASSQVRTSGVETQYF,TGCGCCAGCAGCCAAGTGCGGACTAGCGGTGTAGAGACCCAGTACTTC
TRBD2,TRBV6-5,-,TRBJ2-4,CASSTGSGADIQYF,TGTGCCAGCAGTACCGGTAGCGGGGCCGACATTCAGTACTTC
TRBD1,TRBV5-6,-,TRBJ2-7,CASSFGTGFHEQYF,TGTGCCAGCAGCTTCGGGACAGGGTTCCACGAGCAGTACTTC
-,TRBV11-2,-,TRBJ1-6,CASSLVGSYNSPLHF,TGTGCCAGCAGCTTAGTTGGGTCCTATAATTCACCCCTCCACTTT
-,TRBV5-8,-,TRBJ2-5,CASTGGVRETQYF,TGTGCCAGCACAGGGGGGGTGAGAGAGACCCAGTACTTC
-,TRBV10-2,-,TRBJ1-2,CASSDFGNGYTF,TGCGCCAGCAGTGATTTCGGGAATGGCTACACCTTC
-,TRBV11-2,-,TRBJ2-7,CASSDRGEQYF,TGTGCCAGCAGCGACCGGGGCGAGCAGTACTTC
-,TRBV5-1,-,TRBJ1-1,CASSADGRVGTEAFF,TGCGCCAGCAGCGCAGACGGCAGGGTCGGTACTGAAGCTTTCTTT
-,TRBV7-9,many,TRBJ2-7,CASSLGVYEQYF,TGTGCCAGCAGCTTAGGGGTCTACGAGCAGTACTTC
-,TRBV12-5,-,TRBJ2-1,CASGLYGLYNEQFF,TGTGCTAGTGGTTTGTACGGACTATACAATGAGCAGTTCTTC
TRBD1,TRBV2,-,TRBJ2-5,CASIQGDTETQYF,TGTGCCAGCATTCAGGGGGATACAGAGACCCAGTACTTC
-,TRBV4-3,-,TRBJ1-6,CASSHVTDYSPLHF,TGCGCCAGCAGCCACGTGACAGACTATTCACCCCTCCACTTT
-,TRBV27,-,TRBJ1-2,CASSIGHQGGYTF,TGTGCCAGCAGTATAGGACACCAGGGGGGCTACACCTTC
-,TRBV5-8,-,TRBJ1-1,CASSFDMNTEAFF,TGTGCCAGCAGCTTCGACATGAACACTGAAGCTTTCTTT
-,TRBV2,-,TRBJ1-5,CASSEAGDLVNQPQHF,TGTGCCAGCAGTGAAGCTGGGGACTTGGTCAATCAGCCCCAGCATTTT
-,TRBV2,-,TRBJ2-5,CASSRRRVTTETQYF,TGTGCCAGCAGTCGACGCAGGGTTACGACAGAGACCCAGTACTTC
-,TRBV7-9,-,TRBJ1-2,CATYNSPGYTF,TGTGCCACCTATAATTCGCCGGGCTACACCTTC
-,TRBV7-9,few,TRBJ2-7,CASSSWESSYEQYF,TGTGCCAGCAGCTCGTGGGAGAGCTCCTACGAGCAGTACTTC
-,TRBV7-2,-,TRBJ1-5,CASSSSGVSNQPQHF,TGTGCCAGCAGCTCATCGGGGGTTAGCAATCAGCCCCAGCATTTT
-,TRBV27,-,TRBJ2-7,CASRGEYQGSYEQYF,TGTGCCAGCAGAGGAGAGTACCAGGGTTCCTACGAGCAGTACTTC
-,TRBV5-6,-,TRBJ1-5,CASSLGGVQGSNQPQHF,TGTGCCAGCAGCTTGGGGGGCGTCCAGGGAAGCAATCAGCCCCAGCATTTT
-,TRBV28,-,TRBJ1-1,CASRIPGNTEAFF,TGTGCCAGCAGAATCCCGGGGAACACTGAAGCTTTCTTT
-,TRBV6-5,-,TRBJ2-1,CASSFFGPTGEQFF,TGTGCCAGCAGTTTCTTCGGACCCACCGGGGAGCAGTTCTTC
-,TRBV29-1,-,TRBJ2-1,CSVDYTSENEQFF,TGCAGCGTTGACTATACTTCGGAGAATGAGCAGTTCTTC
-,TRBV7-8,-,TRBJ2-7,CASSGGPSYEQYF,TGTGCCAGTTCCGGGGGACCGTCCTACGAGCAGTACTTC
-,TRBV7-9,-,TRBJ2-1,CASSLTVSVDEQFF,TGTGCCAGCAGCTTAACCGTTAGCGTCGATGAGCAGTTCTTC
-,TRBV5-4,-,TRBJ2-5,CASSSLESQETQYF,TGTGCCAGCAGCTCTTTGGAGTCCCAAGAGACCCAGTACTTC
-,TRBV28,-,TRBJ2-3,CASRRTVSTDTQYF,TGTGCCAGCAGGAGGACGGTTAGCACAGATACGCAGTATTTT
-,TRBV9,-,TRBJ2-6,CASAETSSGANVLTF,TGTGCCAGCGCGGAAACTAGCTCTGGGGCCAACGTCCTGACTTTC
-,TRBV11-2,-,TRBJ1-5,CASSLVAGEPQHF,TGTGCCAGCAGCTTAGTGGCGGGTGAGCCCCAGCATTTT
TRBD2,TRBV7-2,once,TRBJ2-7,CASSLPTSSSGRDFYEQYF,TGTGCCAGCAGCTTACCAACCTCATCTAGCGGGAGGGATTTTTACGAGCAGTACTTC
TRBD2,TRBV6-1,-,TRBJ2-2,CASSEVAGGRSGELFF,TGTGCCAGCAGTGAAGTAGCGGGGGGGAGATCCGGGGAGCTGTTTTTT
-,TRBV7-9,few,TRBJ1-2,CASSLAMTGYTF,TGTGCCAGCAGCTTAGCGATGACCGGCTACACCTTC
-,TRBV5-1,-,TRBJ2-5,CASSLRRARETQYF,TGCGCCAGCAGCTTGAGGCGGGCGCGGGAGACCCAGTACTTC
TRBD1,TRBV18,-,TRBJ2-7,CASSPGTDYEQYF,TGTGCCAGCTCGCCCGGGACAGACTACGAGCAGTACTTC
TRBD1,TRBV28,-,TRBJ2-7,CASSMTGGPREQYF,TGTGCCAGCAGCATGACAGGGGGCCCGCGCGAGCAGTACTTC
-,TRBV5-6,once,TRBJ1-5,CASSLGSGAHQPQHF,TGTGCCAGCAGCTTGGGCTCGGGAGCTCATCAGCCCCAGCATTTT
TRBD1,TRBV5-5,-,TRBJ2-7,CASSEGATRQGFYEQYF,TGTGCCAGCAGCGAGGGGGCGACGAGACAGGGGTTTTACGAGCAGTACTTC
TRBD2,TRBV2,-,TRBJ2-1,CASSVSGGDNEQFF,TGTGCCAGCAGTGTTAGCGGGGGAGACAATGAGCAGTTCTTC
-,TRBV19,-,TRBJ2-1,CASSIDHLARSYNEQFF,TGTGCCAGTAGTATAGACCATCTCGCGAGGTCCTACAATGAGCAGTTCTTC
-,TRBV14,-,TRBJ2-1,CASSQLGLYEQFF,TGTGCCAGCAGCCAACTGGGACTCTATGAGCAGTTCTTC
-,TRBV6-6,few,TRBJ1-2,CAASLGPTGGYTF,TGTGCCGCCAGCTTAGGACCCACGGGAGGCTACACCTTC
TRBD1,TRBV5-6,-,TRBJ1-2,CASSLHRQGVVGGYTF,TGTGCCAGCAGCTTGCACCGACAGGGAGTAGTTGGTGGCTACACCTTC